This T cell receptor beta chain appears in the sequencing data of a study of brain T cells in children with intractable seizures. CDR3 length: 16 residues. The germline V gene encodes CDR1 MGHRA and CDR2 YSYEKL. Trimming cost V 4 bases and J 6 bases; bases outside gene matches: 10. Here immunoSEQ multiplex PCR was the method, and the copy in TCRdb shows in-frame clones only, minus some. The table shows fewer than 80,000 clones, with 95% to 97% occurring only once. The sequenced cases were selected for having the highest brain T cell transcript signatures. Patients received at least one anti-epileptic drug before surgery. Study results and limitations: Absence of clones before surgery may stem from lower sequencing depth. Patients' HCMV serostatus was unknown; virus specificity rests on CDR3 similarity alone.

About this clone itself: What it binds is unknown.

The chain has TRBV4-1 and TRBJ2-3, with 10 bases identical to TRBD1. Sequenced here: peripheral blood, sampled at surgery. This TCR was recovered from a boy in the first two years of life with focal cortical dysplasia and intractable seizures. The CDR3 sequence: CASSLGRDRGGDTQYF. The CDR3 DNA is TGCGCCAGCAGCCTGGGCAGGGACAGGGGAGGGGATACGCAGTATTTT.